The 15 T cell receptor beta chains presented below share a single source sample, sequenced in a study of low-dose radiotherapy and immunotherapy resistance in tumors. Indicated time point: before trial treatment. First-strand cDNA relied on TRAV- and TRBV-specific primers spanning alpha and beta chains. The PCR that amplified TCRs ran for approximately 20 cycles, relying on a constant-region primer and a V-primer adapter. TCRdb independently ran MiXCR on the reads; one entry per CDR3 protein. Of tens of thousands of distinct CDR3 sequences listed, over 15% were seen once; the top ten hold 2.5% to 3.5%. Sample: PBMCs, taken before treatment. The source is a male donor with prostate cancer.

About this clonotype itself: The DNA is left out, because the CDR3 cannot be placed on it with certainty; the CDR3 is given as TCRdb lists it. The chain has TRBV6-8 and TRBJ2-3; the tabulated D call, TRBD2, remains unverified against the DNA. CDR1 is MNHGY and CDR2 is SAAAGT in the germline V gene. The CDR3 length is 19 residues, termini included. CDR3 sequence reads: CASSQTGPGVAGGADTLYF.

This clonotype was seen repeatedly, ten times or more. The chain combines TRBV5-5 with TRBJ2-1, with 7 nucleotides matching TRBD2. The CDR3 spans 17 residues. Germline V gives CDR1 SGHKS, CDR2 YYEKEE (reference sequence). Trimming removed 4 bases from V and 1 base from J; junction bases left unmatched: 11. CDR3 DNA sequence: TGTGCCAGCAGCGCCCGAGGGAGGGTTCAATCCTACAATGAGCAGTTCTTC. It translates to CASSARGRVQSYNEQFF.

V gene TRBV5-1 combines with J gene TRBJ2-7; TRBD1 aligns across 11 bases. The V gene end was trimmed by 7 bases and the J gene end by 4 bases; junction bases not matched to a gene: 7. The CDR3 loop spans 14 amino acids. Germline CDR1 reads SGHRS; CDR2 reads YFSETQ. The CDR3 sequence: CASALGQGEYEQYF. CDR3 DNA sequence: TGCGCCAGCGCCCTGGGACAGGGGGAGTACGAGCAGTACTTC.

This clonotype was detected many times. V is TRBV6-5 and J is TRBJ2-7, with TRBD2 as a possible D gene (6 bases). The V gene's germline CDR1 is MNHEY and CDR2 SVGAGI. The CDR3 consists of 15 residues. V was clipped by 7 bases and J by 3 bases, with 19 bases between them. The CDR3 DNA is TGTGCCAGCACTCGATTCGGGGGTCTTGGCTACGAGCAGTACTTC. It translates to CASTRFGGLGYEQYF.

This clonotype was recorded many times. The rearrangement links TRBV11-3 to TRBJ1-1; 8 nucleotides align to TRBD1. CDR1 is SGHNT, CDR2 YENEEA, per germline. V lost 1 base to trimming and J lost 6 bases; unmatched junction nucleotides: 4. The CDR3 has 14 residues. The CDR3, as DNA: TGTGCCAGCAGCTTAGGTGGGGGACAGGCTGAAGCTTTCTTT. Its translation: CASSLGGGQAEAFF.

This clonotype came up many times. The chain uses TRBV2 and TRBJ1-5; D is perhaps TRBD1 (5 bases). V was clipped by 4 bases and J by 3 bases, with 13 bases between them. The germline gives CDR1 SNHLY, CDR2 FYNNEI. The CDR3 consists of 15 residues. The CDR3 reads CASSGREFTNQPQHF. The CDR3 nucleotides are TGTGCCAGCAGTGGCAGGGAGTTTACCAATCAGCCCCAGCATTTT.

The chain joins TRBV12-3 or TRBV12-4 to TRBJ2-3, with a weak D call TRBD1 (5 bases). The V end lost 4 bases, the J end lost 0 bases, and 20 bases lay between the germline ends. The CDR3 is 18 amino acids. The CDR3 spells CASSSQPDSYSSTDTQYF. CDR3 in DNA: TGTGCCAGCAGTTCCCAGCCAGACAGTTATTCTAGCACAGATACGCAGTATTTT.

This clonotype was observed at least ten times. The rearrangement uses TRBV2 and TRBJ2-7, with D unclear. Germline assignment: CDR1 SNHLY and CDR2 FYNNEI. This CDR3 has 13 amino acids. Trimming removed 6 bases at V and 1 base at J, with 10 bases between. CDR3 region: CASRSDGSYEQYF. The CDR3 DNA reads TGTGCCAGCAGGTCAGACGGTTCCTACGAGCAGTACTTC. Combining the CDR3 with reference TRBV2 and TRBJ2-7 gives the whole variable domain EPEVTQTPSHQVTQMGQEVILRCVPISNHLYFYWYRQILGQKVEFLVSFYNNEISEKSEIFDDQFSVERPDGSNFTLKIRSTKLEDSAMYFCASRSDGSYEQYFGPGTRLTVT.

This clonotype has at least ten counts. The chain links TRBV3-1 to TRBJ2-2; 11 bases map to TRBD2. This CDR3 contains 16 residues. Unmatched junction bases numbered 2, after V lost 2 bases and J lost 3 bases. Per the germline V gene, CDR1 is LGHDT and CDR2 is YNNKEL (reference sequence). The DNA for the CDR3 is TGTGCCAGCAGCCAACTAGCGGGGGGTTACACCGGGGAGCTGTTTTTT. This codes for CASSQLAGGYTGELFF.

This clonotype was seen at least ten times. The chain links TRBV5-1 to TRBJ1-2; D remains unclear. V dropped 5 bases and J dropped 4 bases, with 12 bases sitting between them. There are 13 residues in the CDR3. CDR1 and CDR2 from the germline V gene are SGHRS and YFSETQ. CDR3 sequence: CASRGNELYGYTF. In DNA, the CDR3 is TGCGCCAGCAGGGGGAACGAACTCTATGGCTACACCTTC.

This clonotype was recorded at least ten times. The genes are TRBV4-2 and TRBJ2-5; 9 nucleotides line up with TRBD2. Germline CDR1 is LGHNA and CDR2 is YNFKEQ. Unmatched junction bases numbered 12, after V lost 0 bases and J lost 1 base. The CDR3 length is 19 residues. CDR3 sequence: CASSQEPFRAGGLQETQYF. The CDR3, as DNA: TGTGCCAGCAGCCAAGAACCTTTCCGTGCGGGGGGGCTCCAAGAGACCCAGTACTTC.

This clonotype has only a few counts. The V gene is TRBV7-9, the J gene TRBJ1-4; D call uncertain. Per germline, CDR1 SEHNR and CDR2 FQNEAQ (reference sequence). The CDR3 runs 14 residues. The V end was cut by 1 base, the J end by 1 base, with 4 bases between. The CDR3 is CASSLGQTNEKLFF. For the CDR3, the DNA is TGTGCCAGCAGCTTAGGACAAACTAATGAAAAACTGTTTTTT.

For this clonotype: This likely came from a read error, as a far larger clone is one base away. The rearrangement links TRBV7-6 to TRBJ2-5, with TRBD2 identical over 11 bases. The germline CDR1 and CDR2 sequences are SGHVS and FNYEAQ. J lost 13 bases, V lost 2 bases, and 9 bases had no gene match. The CDR3 is made up of 14 amino acids. CDR3 sequence: CASSLRLAGTMWYF. CDR3 bases: TGTGCCAGCAGCTTAAGACTAGCGGGGACCATGTGGTACTTC.

The table lists this clonotype with many counts. This chain joins TRBV4-1 and TRBJ1-2, with TRBD1 matching 10 bases. There are 16 residues in the CDR3. V lost 2 bases to trimming and J lost 2 bases; unmatched junction nucleotides: 5. The germline gives CDR1 MGHRA, CDR2 YSYEKL. CDR3 nucleotides: TGCGCCAGCAGCCAATCTCAGGGACAGGGGAACTATGGCTACACCTTC. Its protein product is CASSQSQGQGNYGYTF.

Ten or more counts support this clonotype. The chain couples TRBV9 to TRBJ2-7; D call uncertain. The CDR3 consists of 15 residues. Germline V gene lookup returns CDR1 SGDLS and CDR2 YYNGEE. V was pared by 5 bases and J by 5 bases, with 20 bases between. Here the CDR3 DNA reads TGTGCCAGCAGTTTACGGGCAGGAGCCTCGGACGAGCAGTACTTC. This sequence encodes CASSLRAGASDEQYF.